This T cell receptor (beta chain) was documented in a study of Ad26.COV2.S vaccination and SARS-CoV-2 variants. Turning to the study itself: Once, or twice with 56 days between doses, Ad26.COV2.S was given intramuscularly.

The assay was immunoSEQ multiplex PCR, and TCRdb's table has in-frame clones only and misses some. The repertoire holds around 320,000 clones, with around four fifths as singletons. The J segment lost 0 bases and the V segment lost 4 bases, leaving 8 bases of the junction unmatched. This CDR3 region has 17 residues. Germline CDR1 reads LGHNA; CDR2 reads YNFKEQ. Indicated treatment: 15 to 20 received Ad26.COV2.S at low or high dose, single or two shots; several received placebo; per-sample allocation not given. Sampling occurred on day 63 after the first vaccine or placebo injection. The starting material was peripheral blood, obtained in a trial of Ad26.COV2.S vaccine versus placebo. This chain uses TRBV4-2 with TRBJ2-2, with 7 bases fitting TRBD2. This clonotype was obtained from a person between 18 and 59 years old who received the Ad26.COV2.S COVID-19 vaccine or a placebo. The CDR3 sequence: CASSRFRGDPNTGELFF. In DNA, the CDR3 is TGTGCCAGCAGCCGCTTTCGGGGGGATCCGAACACCGGGGAGCTGTTTTTT.